A few counts support the clone carrying this T cell receptor (beta chain). The antigen is not known. CDR3 size: 13 residues. The V gene lost 2 bases and the J gene lost 6 bases, with 8 bases spanning the gap. Germline V gives CDR1 MGHDK, CDR2 SYGVNS. These data are taken from a study of beta chain features in type 1 diabetes. General study findings and limits: A pattern of fewer insertions and more deletions at VDJ junctions was seen in type 1 diabetes patients.

Investigators reverse transcribed all isolated RNA, so they sequenced expressed TCRB transcripts. Libraries were prepared by immunoSEQ multiplex PCR; TCRdb keeps only in-frame clonotypes and omits some of them. The table shows some 500,000 clones, with about an eighth occurring only once. This TCR came from a woman between 18 and 29 years old in good health. Sequenced sample: naive CD4+ T cells from blood. The genes are TRBV25-1 and TRBJ2-1, with D unclear. CDR3 in amino acids: CASSENSRNEQFF. CDR3 coding DNA: TGTGCCAGCAGTGAAAATTCCCGCAATGAGCAGTTCTTC.